Given below is one TCR beta chain in context. The TCR beta CDR3 regions underwent amplification using RNA transcripts as the source. TCR CDR3 regions were first amplified by RT-PCR with HTBI primers. TCRdb reprocessed the multiplex PCR reads via MiXCR and lists one record per CDR3 protein. The sample yields 480,000 or so distinct CDR3 sequences, approximately 15% seen once. The entry originates in a study of T cells in Graves' hyperthyroidism and ophthalmopathy. Patients aged 18 to 65 had newly diagnosed hyperthyroidism lasting under 2 months. Researchers barred patients who had uncontrolled infection, other autoimmune disease, pregnancy or lactation. Germline loops: CDR1 MNHEY, CDR2 SMNVEV (reference sequence). The germline V and J ends were trimmed by 10 bases and 5 bases, with 0 bases remaining between them. This CDR3 contains 8 residues.

This clonotype originated in a woman aged 18-35 years with Graves' hyperthyroidism. The V and J genes are TRBV27 and TRBJ2-4, with D unclear. Specimen: blood. The CDR3 nucleotides read TGTGCCAAAAACATTCAGTACTTC. Its translation: CAKNIQYF.